Sequencing of this TCR beta chain was carried out in a study of quantifying T cell responses using KT2 cells. Turning to the study itself: cDNA was made from DNase-treated RNA using alpha and beta constant primers. Overall study findings and caveats: Detection of KT2 sequences held at the lowest tested level, about one cell per 100,000 PBMC.

In this sample, this clonotype turned up a few times. What it binds is not known. A single-stranded UMI oligo with SP2 sequence was ligated to cDNA 3' ends. First-round PCR used roughly 4 cycles and beta primers RC1.1 and RC1.2 covering TRBC1 and TRBC2. TCRdb used MiXCR to reprocess the UMI-ligation and nested PCR reads, holding one entry per CDR3 protein. Of some 48,000 distinct CDR3 sequences in the sample, approximately 10% were seen once. After removal of 4 bases from V and 2 bases from J, the junction contained 7 bases not matched to a gene. Per the germline V gene, CDR1 is SEHNR and CDR2 is FQNEAQ (reference sequence). CDR3 length equals 15 residues.

The rearrangement uses TRBV7-9 and TRBJ1-1, with 7 bases that match TRBD1. The source is a human donor. The sample taken for sequencing was PBMCs spiked with cells of the T cell clone KT2. The DNA of the CDR3 is TGTGCCAGCAGCTCGGACAGGTCAGGCAACACTGAAGCTTTCTTT. Translating it yields CASSSDRSGNTEAFF.